The T cell receptor beta chain under discussion was sequenced for a study of blood T cell repertoires in COVID-19. Study details: Italy, Spain and the United States were the sources of the convalescent and acute COVID-19 samples. Nucleic acid was either cDNA or gDNA, and it came from T cells, B-cell-depleted T cells, or PBMCs.

Those enrolled in Seattle joined during active infection and were followed longitudinally afterward. The CDR3 covers 14 residues. Trimming took 6 bases from V and 3 from J, leaving 14 bases between them. The germline gives CDR1 MDHEN, CDR2 SYDVKM. In the authors' workflow: Estimated nucleated cell counts came from reference gene primer amplification. Some clones are missing from TCRdb's copy, which holds only in-frame ones; the method was immunoSEQ multiplex PCR. V, J and clone size derive from that table, while D and trimming were established from the DNA sequence. The table lists 100,000 to 150,000 clones, 86% of them singletons, with about 10% in the top ten.

This sequence was found in a woman aged 70-85 years with COVID-19, enrolled during active disease. The V and J genes are TRBV28 and TRBJ1-2, with D tentatively TRBD1 (6 bases). The sequencing input was peripheral blood. The CDR3 region has the DNA TGTGCCAGCAGACCTCAGGGGCGAGACTATGGCTACACCTTC. Its translation: CASRPQGRDYGYTF.